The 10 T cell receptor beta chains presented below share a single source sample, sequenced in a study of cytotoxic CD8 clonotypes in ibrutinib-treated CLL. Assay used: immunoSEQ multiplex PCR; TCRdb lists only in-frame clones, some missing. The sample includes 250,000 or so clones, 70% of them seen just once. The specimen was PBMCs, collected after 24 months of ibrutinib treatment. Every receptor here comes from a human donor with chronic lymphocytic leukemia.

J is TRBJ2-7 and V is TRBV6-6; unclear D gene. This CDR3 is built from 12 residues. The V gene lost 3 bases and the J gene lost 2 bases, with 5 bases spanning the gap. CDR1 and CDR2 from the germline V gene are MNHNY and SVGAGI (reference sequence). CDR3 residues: CASSYETYEQYF. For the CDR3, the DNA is TGTGCCAGCAGTTATGAGACCTACGAGCAGTACTTC.

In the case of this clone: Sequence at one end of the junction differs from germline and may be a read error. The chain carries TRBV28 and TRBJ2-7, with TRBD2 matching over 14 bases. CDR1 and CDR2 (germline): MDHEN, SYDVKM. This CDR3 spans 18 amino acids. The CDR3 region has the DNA TGTGCCAGCAGTTGGATTGGGACTAGCGGGAGAGGAGCCTATGAGCAGTACTTC. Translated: CASSWIGTSGRGAYEQYF. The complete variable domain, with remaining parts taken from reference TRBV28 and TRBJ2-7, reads DVKVTQSSRYLVKRTGEKVFLECVQDMDHENMFWYRQDPGLGLRLIYFSYDVKMKEKGDIPEGYSVSREKKERFSLILESASTNQTSMYLCASSWIGTSGRGAYEQYFGPGTRLTVT.

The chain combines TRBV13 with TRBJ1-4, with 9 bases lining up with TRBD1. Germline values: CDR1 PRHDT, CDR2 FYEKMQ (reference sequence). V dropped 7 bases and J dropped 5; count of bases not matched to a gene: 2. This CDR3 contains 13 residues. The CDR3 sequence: CASTDRGNEKLFF. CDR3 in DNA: TGTGCCAGCACAGACAGGGGGAATGAAAAACTGTTTTTT.

This chain's CDR3 is CASSLQGFNGYTF. The CDR3 nucleotides read TGTGCCAGCAGTCTACAGGGATTCAATGGCTACACCTTC. The chain uses TRBV27 and TRBJ1-2, with D perhaps matching TRBD1 (6 bases). Trimming removed 5 bases at V and 6 bases at J, with 13 bases between. Germline loops: CDR1 MNHEY, CDR2 SMNVEV (reference sequence). CDR3 length equals 13 residues.

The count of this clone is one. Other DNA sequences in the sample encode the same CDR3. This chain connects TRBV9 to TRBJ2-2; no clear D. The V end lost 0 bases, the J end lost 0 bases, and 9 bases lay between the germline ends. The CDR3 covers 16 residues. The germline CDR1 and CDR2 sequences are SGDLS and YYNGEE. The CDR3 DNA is TGTGCCAGCAGCGTAGGGGGTACGGCGAACACCGGGGAGCTGTTTTTT. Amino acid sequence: CASSVGGTANTGELFF.

CDR3 residues: CASSQDHPAPGELFF. The DNA of the CDR3 is TGCGCCAGCAGCCAAGATCACCCTGCCCCCGGGGAGCTGTTTTTT. The gene calls are TRBV4-3 and TRBJ2-2; no firm D call. This CDR3 contains 15 residues. V dropped 0 bases and J dropped 6 bases, with 11 bases sitting between them. CDR1 and CDR2 from the germline V gene are LGHNA and YSLEER.

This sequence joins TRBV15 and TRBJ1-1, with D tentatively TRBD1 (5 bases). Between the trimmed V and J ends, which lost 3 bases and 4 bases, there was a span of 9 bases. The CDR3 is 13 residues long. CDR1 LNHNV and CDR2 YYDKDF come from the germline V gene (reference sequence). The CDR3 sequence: CATSSRGSTEAFF. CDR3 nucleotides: TGTGCCACCAGCAGTAGGGGAAGCACTGAAGCTTTCTTT.

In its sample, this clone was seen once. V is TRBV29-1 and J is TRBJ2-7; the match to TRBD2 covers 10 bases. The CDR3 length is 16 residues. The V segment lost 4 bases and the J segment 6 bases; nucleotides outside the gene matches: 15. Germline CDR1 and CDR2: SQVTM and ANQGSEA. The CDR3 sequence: CSVGASGRILSSEQYF. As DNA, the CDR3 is TGCAGCGTTGGGGCTAGCGGGAGAATCCTCTCTTCCGAGCAGTACTTC.

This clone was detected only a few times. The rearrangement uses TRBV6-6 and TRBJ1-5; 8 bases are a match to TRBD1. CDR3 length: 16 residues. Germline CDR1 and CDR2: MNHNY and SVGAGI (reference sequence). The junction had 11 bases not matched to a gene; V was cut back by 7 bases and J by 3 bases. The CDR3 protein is CASTMEGTGNNQPQHF. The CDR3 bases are TGTGCCAGCACCATGGAAGGGACAGGCAACAATCAGCCCCAGCATTTT.

The CDR3 bases are TGTGCCAGCAGTTTAGGTAACACCGGGGAGCTGTTTTTT. It yields the protein CASSLGNTGELFF. J is TRBJ2-2 and V is TRBV27; D gene ambiguous. Germline CDR1 MNHEY, CDR2 SMNVEV (reference sequence). V was clipped by 2 bases and J by 2 bases, with 3 bases between them. The CDR3 has 13 residues.